This entry lists 27 T cell receptor beta chains sequenced from one sample in a study of metastatic and nonmetastatic thyroid tumors. TCRdb re-analyzed the PCR reads through MiXCR. Here the sample spans some 26,000 clones, roughly 4% being singletons. Thyroid surgery had not been preceded by any treatment in any patient. The sample consisted of blood. The receptors originated from a male donor with papillary thyroid cancer or a benign thyroid nodule (not recorded which). Some clones in this sample may be carry-over from other donors' samples.

This clone was seen repeatedly, ten times or more. Since a much larger clone is just one base distant, this may be a read error. Different DNA sequences within this sample yield the same CDR3. The chain combines TRBV28 with TRBJ1-4, with D perhaps matching TRBD1 (6 bases). V lost 5 bases to trimming and J lost 8 bases, with 21 bases between them. Germline CDR1 MDHEN, CDR2 SYDVKM. The CDR3 is made up of 16 amino acids. The CDR3 reads CASSPGAGDWREKLFF. The CDR3 DNA is TGTGCCAGCAGTCCGGGGGCAGGGGATTGGCGGGAAAAACTGTTTTTT.

This clone has only a few counts. The rearrangement joins TRBV20-1 to TRBJ1-3; 10 bases are a match to TRBD1. This CDR3 region has 14 residues. V lost 6 bases and J lost 4; bases outside the gene matches: 6. Germline V gene lookup returns CDR1 DFQATT and CDR2 SNEGSKA (reference sequence). In DNA, the CDR3 is TGCAGTGCAGAGGGACAGGGGATCGGAAACACCATATATTTT. Residues: CSAEGQGIGNTIYF.

This clone was counted between two and nine times. The chain joins TRBV19 to TRBJ2-6; D is unclear. The V end was cut by 3 bases, the J end by 4 bases, with 10 bases between. Germline CDR1 LNHDA, CDR2 SQIVND (reference sequence). The CDR3 is 15 amino acids. The CDR3 nucleotides are TGTGCCAGTAGTATCCAAGGAAAGGGGGCCAACGTCCTGACTTTC. Its protein is CASSIQGKGANVLTF. Filled out from reference TRBV19 and TRBJ2-6, the complete variable domain reads DGGITQSPKYLFRKEGQNVTLSCEQNLNHDAMYWYRQDPGQGLRLIYYSQIVNDFQKGDIAEGYSVSREKKESFPLTVTSAQKNPTAFYLCASSIQGKGANVLTFGAGSRLTVL.

With respect to this clone: Since no conserved phenylalanine or tryptophan closes the CDR3, a read error is the likely cause. The chain carries TRBV7-2 and TRBJ2-7; a possible D gene is TRBD2 (6 bases). Between the trimmed V and J ends, which lost 8 bases and 7 bases, there was a span of 12 bases. CDR1 is SGHTA and CDR2 is FQGNSA in the germline V gene. The CDR3 consists of 11 residues. The CDR3 loop is CASGRREEQYL. The CDR3 DNA sequence: TGTGCCAGCGGCCGGCGGGAAGAGCAGTACCTC.

This clone was picked up a small number of times. The chain is built from TRBV4-1 and TRBJ2-6, with D unclear. Germline V gene sequence: CDR1 MGHRA, CDR2 YSYEKL. The CDR3 covers 15 residues. Trimming took 0 bases from V and 1 from J, leaving 4 bases between them. The CDR3 here is CASSQDESGANVLTF. In DNA, the CDR3 is TGCGCCAGCAGCCAAGATGAGTCTGGGGCCAACGTCCTGACTTTC.

The sample holds many counts of this clone. The V and J genes are TRBV7-9 and TRBJ1-5; D perhaps matches TRBD1 (5 bases). CDR1 and CDR2 from the germline V gene are SEHNR and FQNEAQ (reference sequence). The ends were cut back, 3 bases at V and 4 bases at J, with 13 bases in the middle. The CDR3 totals 15 residues. CDR3 DNA: TGTGCCAGCAGCTTCGCAGGGCGAGAAAATCAGCCCCAGCATTTT. Translated, it gives CASSFAGRENQPQHF. The full variable domain, with the rest looked up from reference TRBV7-9 and TRBJ1-5, is DTGVSQNPRHKITKRGQNVTFRCDPISEHNRLYWYRQTLGQGPEFLTYFQNEAQLEKSRLLSDRFSAERPKGSFSTLEIQRTEQGDSAMYLCASSFAGRENQPQHFGDGTRLSIL.

The chain links TRBV19 to TRBJ2-2; possible D gene TRBD2, 5 bases. Germline V gene sequence: CDR1 LNHDA, CDR2 SQIVND (reference sequence). The germline V and J ends were trimmed by 1 base and 4 bases, with 7 bases remaining between them. This CDR3 has 14 amino acids. The CDR3 loop reads CASSIVGSTGELFF. In DNA form, the CDR3 reads TGTGCCAGTAGTATAGTTGGGAGCACCGGGGAGCTGTTTTTT.

This clone was observed a few times. This clone may be a read error of a much larger clone one base away. The chain joins TRBV27 to TRBJ1-3; D possibly corresponds to TRBD1 (6 bases). The CDR3 has 13 amino acids. V lost 5 bases to trimming and J lost 4 bases, with 9 bases between them. Germline V gene lookup returns CDR1 MNHEY and CDR2 SMNVEV (reference sequence). CDR3 coding DNA: TGTGCCAGCAGTCAACAGGGAGGAAACACCATATATTTT. Its translation is CASSQQGGNTIYF.

This clone was recorded at least ten times. The chain joins TRBV2 to TRBJ2-7; 8 bases fit TRBD2. The CDR3 is 14 residues long. The V gene end was trimmed by 6 bases and the J gene end by 7 bases; junction bases not matched to a gene: 11. Germline values: CDR1 SNHLY, CDR2 FYNNEI. Here the CDR3 reads CASSMNSGTGEQYF. In DNA, the CDR3 is TGTGCCAGCAGCATGAATAGCGGGACCGGTGAGCAGTACTTC.

Relative to its sample, this clone is medium-sized. V gene TRBV19 combines with J gene TRBJ1-2, with 10 bases aligning to TRBD1. The CDR3 has 15 amino acids. Germline values: CDR1 LNHDA, CDR2 SQIVND (reference sequence). V lost 7 bases and J lost 4; bases outside the gene matches: 9. CDR3 nucleotide sequence: TGTGCCAGTACCCAGTGGGGACAGGGGACCTATGGCTACACCTTC. The encoded protein is CASTQWGQGTYGYTF. The whole variable domain, filled in from reference TRBV19 and TRBJ1-2, reads DGGITQSPKYLFRKEGQNVTLSCEQNLNHDAMYWYRQDPGQGLRLIYYSQIVNDFQKGDIAEGYSVSREKKESFPLTVTSAQKNPTAFYLCASTQWGQGTYGYTFGSGTRLTVV.

This chain connects TRBV19 to TRBJ1-5; possible D gene TRBD1, 5 bases. The CDR3 runs to 16 residues. V was trimmed by 7 bases and J by 6 bases, leaving 22 bases between them. Germline-derived CDR1 and CDR2 are LNHDA and SQIVND (reference sequence). The CDR3 DNA is TGTGCCAGTACCGATACCCGTGCAGGACACATTCAGCCCCAGCATTTT. This encodes CASTDTRAGHIQPQHF.

A few counts support this clone. This sequence joins TRBV6-1 and TRBJ2-7; D is possibly TRBD1 or TRBD2 (6 bases each). CDR1 and CDR2 from the germline V gene are MNHNS and SASEGT. Trimming shortened V by 7 bases and J by 7 bases, and 23 bases separated the two germline ends. There are 15 residues in the CDR3. CDR3 sequence reads: CASNTGMGGQLEQYF. CDR3 DNA: TGTGCCAGCAATACGGGGATGGGGGGCCAACTAGAGCAGTACTTC.

This clone was recorded a few times. CDR3 in DNA: TGTGCCAGAAGCATAGGGAGAGGGAGGGGCACAGATACGCAGTATTTT. This translates into CARSIGRGRGTDTQYF. V is TRBV9 and J is TRBJ2-3; 7 bases match TRBD2. Germline CDR1 SGDLS, CDR2 YYNGEE. The CDR3 has 16 amino acids. V trimming: 8 bases; J trimming: 1 base; junction bases outside the gene matches: 13.

This clone is labeled medium-sized (0.01 to 0.1%). This rearrangement joins TRBV6-1 to TRBJ1-1; possible D gene TRBD1, 6 bases. The V end was cut by 6 bases, the J end by 0 bases, with 17 bases between. The CDR3 extends over 16 amino acids. CDR1 MNHNS and CDR2 SASEGT come from the germline V gene. The CDR3 DNA reads as TGTGCCAGCAGCCACGGGACGGGACACTTGAACACTGAAGCTTTCTTT. It translates to CASSHGTGHLNTEAFF.

This clone was seen a handful of times. V usage is TRBV6-1 and J usage is TRBJ1-5, with D uncertain. The CDR3 extends over 13 amino acids. Germline CDR1 and CDR2: MNHNS and SASEGT. Trimming took 1 base from V and 6 from J, leaving 7 bases between them. The CDR3 region has the DNA TGTGCCAGCAGTGAAGATTTGGGTCAGCCCCAGCATTTT. The encoded protein is CASSEDLGQPQHF.

This clone was observed a few times. The genes are TRBV5-1 and TRBJ2-1; D may be TRBD2 (6 bases). Trimming removed 2 bases at V and 3 bases at J, with 9 bases between. The CDR3 loop spans 14 amino acids. Germline V CDR1 and CDR2: SGHRS, YFSETQ. The CDR3 DNA reads TGCGCCAGCAGCTTAGCGGGCTACTACAATGAGCAGTTCTTC. Translating it yields CASSLAGYYNEQFF.

The sample holds a few counts of this clone. J is TRBJ2-5 and V is TRBV19; D remains ambiguous. The CDR3 runs to 13 residues. Trimming left V 5 bases short and J 1 base short, with 8 bases between. Germline V gene lookup returns CDR1 LNHDA and CDR2 SQIVND (reference sequence). Here the CDR3 reads CASSPTRQETQYF. CDR3 coding DNA: TGTGCCAGTAGTCCGACGCGCCAAGAGACCCAGTACTTC. Full variable domain (missing parts from reference TRBV19 and TRBJ2-5): DGGITQSPKYLFRKEGQNVTLSCEQNLNHDAMYWYRQDPGQGLRLIYYSQIVNDFQKGDIAEGYSVSREKKESFPLTVTSAQKNPTAFYLCASSPTRQETQYFGPGTRLLVL.

This clone has at least ten counts. V gene TRBV11-2 combines with J gene TRBJ2-5; D call uncertain. The germline CDR1 and CDR2 sequences are SGHAT and FQNNGV. The germline V and J ends were trimmed by 5 bases and 2 bases, with 6 bases remaining between them. CDR3 size: 12 residues. CDR3 residues: CASSPWQETQYF. CDR3 in DNA: TGTGCCAGCAGCCCTTGGCAAGAGACCCAGTACTTC.

Turning to this clone: This CDR3 fails to terminate in the conserved phenylalanine or tryptophan, so it likely reflects a read error. The chain is built from TRBV7-9 and TRBJ2-1; D unresolved. Germline V gene sequence: CDR1 SEHNR, CDR2 FQNEAQ (reference sequence). V lost 5 bases to trimming and J lost 0 bases, with 11 bases between them. This CDR3 is built from 15 residues. In DNA, the CDR3 is TGTGCCAGCAGCCCCGAGCTGGCCTCCTACAATGAGCAGTTCCTC. This gives the protein CASSPELASYNEQFL.

This clone was counted many times. J is TRBJ1-1 and V is TRBV3-1, with D maybe TRBD1 (5 bases). V was clipped by 4 bases and J by 4 bases, with 13 bases between them. The CDR3 length is 14 residues. CDR1 is LGHDT, CDR2 YNNKEL, per germline (reference sequence). CDR3 protein: CASSPRTGGTEAFF. For the CDR3, the DNA is TGTGCCAGCAGCCCCCGAACGGGGGGCACTGAAGCTTTCTTT.

The chain carries TRBV15 and TRBJ2-7; 7 nucleotides agree with TRBD1. The CDR3 sequence is 15 residues long. Per germline, CDR1 LNHNV and CDR2 YYDKDF (reference sequence). V shed 0 bases, J shed 5 bases, and the junction held 7 bases outside the gene matches. CDR3 protein: CATSREVTGYDEQYF. In nucleotides, the CDR3 is TGTGCCACCAGCAGAGAGGTGACAGGGTACGACGAGCAGTACTTC.

The table lists this clone with many counts. This chain joins TRBV6-5 and TRBJ2-1; no clear D gene. The V and J ends lost 2 bases and 15 bases respectively, with 11 bases between them. From germline, CDR1 is MNHEY and CDR2 SVGAGI. The CDR3 contains 11 residues. The CDR3 coding sequence is TGTGCCAGCAGTTACAAGGCGCGTTGGTTCTTC. Amino acid sequence: CASSYKARWFF.

This CDR3 is CASSPGTGGGTEAFF. DNA of the CDR3: TGTGCCAGCAGTCCCGGGACAGGGGGCGGTACTGAAGCTTTCTTT. V usage is TRBV6-2 or TRBV6-3 and J usage is TRBJ1-1; 12 bases are a match to TRBD1. From germline, CDR1 is MNHEY and CDR2 SVGEGT. The CDR3 totals 15 residues. V lost 5 bases, J lost 5 bases, and 6 bases stayed unmatched.

This clone showed up just a few times. The chain combines TRBV20-1 with TRBJ2-7; D tentatively fits TRBD1 or TRBD2 (5 bases each). Germline V lookup: CDR1 DFQATT, CDR2 SNEGSKA (reference sequence). Trimming removed 3 bases at V and 1 base at J, with 10 bases between. There are 13 residues in the CDR3. The CDR3 DNA sequence: TGCAGTGCTAGCGGGGCTAGATCCTACGAGCAGTACTTC. Amino acids: CSASGARSYEQYF.

This clone was recorded at least ten times. Within the sample, other DNA sequences also encode this same CDR3. The V call is TRBV7-9, the J call TRBJ1-2; D may be TRBD1 (5 bases). CDR3 size: 15 residues. Germline values: CDR1 SEHNR, CDR2 FQNEAQ (reference sequence). V was trimmed by 5 bases and J by 4 bases, leaving 17 bases between them. CDR3 in DNA: TGTGCCAGCAGCGAAGGAACAGGCTCTCCCTATGGCTACACCTTC. Its protein product is CASSEGTGSPYGYTF.

This clone was counted ten times or more. The chain is built from TRBV5-8 and TRBJ1-2; possible D gene TRBD1, 6 bases. The V end was cut by 3 bases, the J end by 5 bases, with 17 bases between. Germline values: CDR1 SGHTS, CDR2 YDEGEE. CDR3 length: 15 residues. CDR3 nucleotide sequence: TGTGCCAGCAGCTACCGAGAGGGGGGGTGGTATGGCTACACCTTC. This translates into CASSYREGGWYGYTF.

This clone rates as medium-sized. The chain employs TRBV6-4 and TRBJ2-2; D possibly corresponds to TRBD2 (6 bases). The CDR3 runs 16 residues. V was trimmed by 2 bases and J by 2 bases, leaving 12 bases between them. Germline V gene sequence: CDR1 MRHNA, CDR2 SNTAGT. The CDR3 protein is CASSDEPGVNTGELFF. The CDR3 DNA reads as TGTGCCAGCAGTGACGAACCGGGGGTTAACACCGGGGAGCTGTTTTTT.